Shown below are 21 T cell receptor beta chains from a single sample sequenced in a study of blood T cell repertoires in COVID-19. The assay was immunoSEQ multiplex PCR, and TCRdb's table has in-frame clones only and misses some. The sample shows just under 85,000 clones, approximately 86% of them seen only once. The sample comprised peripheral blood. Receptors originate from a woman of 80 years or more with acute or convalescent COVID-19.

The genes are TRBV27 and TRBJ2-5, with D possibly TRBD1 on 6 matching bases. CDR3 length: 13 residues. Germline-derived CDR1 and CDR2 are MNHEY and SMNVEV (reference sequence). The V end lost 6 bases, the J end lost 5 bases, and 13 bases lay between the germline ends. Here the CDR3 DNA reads TGTGCCAGCAGGTTACAGGGTCGGGAGACCCAGTACTTC. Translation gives CASRLQGRETQYF.

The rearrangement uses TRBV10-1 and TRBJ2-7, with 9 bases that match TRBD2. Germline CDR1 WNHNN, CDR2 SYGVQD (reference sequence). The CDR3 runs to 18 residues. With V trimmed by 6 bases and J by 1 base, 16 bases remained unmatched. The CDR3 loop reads CASREGGLAIFESYEQYF. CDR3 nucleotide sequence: TGCGCCAGCAGAGAGGGGGGACTAGCCATCTTTGAGTCCTACGAGCAGTACTTC.

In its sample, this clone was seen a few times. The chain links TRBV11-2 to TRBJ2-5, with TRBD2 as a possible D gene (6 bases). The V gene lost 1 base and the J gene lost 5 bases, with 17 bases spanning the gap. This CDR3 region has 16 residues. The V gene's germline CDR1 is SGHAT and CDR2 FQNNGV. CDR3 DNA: TGTGCCAGCAGCTTAGGGTCTCGGGGGTCTTGGGAGACCCAGTACTTC. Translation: CASSLGSRGSWETQYF.

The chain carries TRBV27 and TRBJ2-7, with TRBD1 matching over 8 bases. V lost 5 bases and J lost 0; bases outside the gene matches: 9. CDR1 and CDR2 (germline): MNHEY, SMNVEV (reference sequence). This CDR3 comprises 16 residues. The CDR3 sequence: CASSGMTGANSYEQYF. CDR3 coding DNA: TGTGCCAGCAGTGGGATGACAGGGGCCAACTCCTACGAGCAGTACTTC.

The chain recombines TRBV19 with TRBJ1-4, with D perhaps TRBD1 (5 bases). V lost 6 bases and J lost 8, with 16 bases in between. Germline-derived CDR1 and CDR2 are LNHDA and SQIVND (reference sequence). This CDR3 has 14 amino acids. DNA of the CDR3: TGTGCCAGTAGGGACGGGGCGGGAGGCGAAAAACTGTTTTTT. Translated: CASRDGAGGEKLFF.

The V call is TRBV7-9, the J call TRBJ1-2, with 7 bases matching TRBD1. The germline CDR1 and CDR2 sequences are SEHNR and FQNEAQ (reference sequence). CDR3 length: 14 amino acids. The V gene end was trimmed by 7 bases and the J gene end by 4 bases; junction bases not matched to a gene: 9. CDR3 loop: CASTSDRSLYGYTF. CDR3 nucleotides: TGTGCCAGCACCTCGGACAGGTCCCTCTATGGCTACACCTTC.

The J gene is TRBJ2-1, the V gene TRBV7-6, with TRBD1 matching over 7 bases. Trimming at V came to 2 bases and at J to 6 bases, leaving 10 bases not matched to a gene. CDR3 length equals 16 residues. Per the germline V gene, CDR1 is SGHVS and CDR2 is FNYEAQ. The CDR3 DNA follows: TGTGCCAGCAGCTTATCACCGACAGGGTCGGTCAATGAGCAGTTCTTC. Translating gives CASSLSPTGSVNEQFF.

CDR3 in amino acids: CASRPGEPNTDTQYF. CDR3 DNA sequence: TGTGCCAGTAGACCGGGGGAGCCAAACACAGATACGCAGTATTTT. This sequence joins TRBV27 and TRBJ2-3; a weak D match, TRBD2 (6 bases). Germline loops: CDR1 MNHEY, CDR2 SMNVEV (reference sequence). The CDR3 totals 15 residues. Trimming pared 9 bases from V and 2 bases from J, leaving 18 bases between.

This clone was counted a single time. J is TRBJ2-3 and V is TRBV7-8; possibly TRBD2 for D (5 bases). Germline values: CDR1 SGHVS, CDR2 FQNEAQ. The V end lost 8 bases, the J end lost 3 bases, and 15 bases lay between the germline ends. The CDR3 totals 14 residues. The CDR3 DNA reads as TGTGCCAGCGGAGCAACAACGGGGACAGATACGCAGTATTTT. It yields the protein CASGATTGTDTQYF.

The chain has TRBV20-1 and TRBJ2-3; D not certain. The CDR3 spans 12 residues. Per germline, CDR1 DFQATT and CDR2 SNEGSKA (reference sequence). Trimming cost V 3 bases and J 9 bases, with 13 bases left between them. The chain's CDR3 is CSASRSEITQYF. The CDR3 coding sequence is TGCAGTGCTAGTCGCAGCGAGATAACGCAGTATTTT.

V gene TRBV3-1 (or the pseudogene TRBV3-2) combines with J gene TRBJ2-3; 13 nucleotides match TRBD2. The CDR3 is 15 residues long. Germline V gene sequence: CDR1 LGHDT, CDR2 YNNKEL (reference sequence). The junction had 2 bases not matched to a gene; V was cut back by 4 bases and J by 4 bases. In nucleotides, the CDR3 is TGTGCCAGCAGCCGGACTAGCGGGAGCTCAGATACGCAGTATTTT. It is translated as CASSRTSGSSDTQYF.

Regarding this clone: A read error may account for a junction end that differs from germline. CDR3 coding DNA: TGCGCCAGCACCCCGACTAGCGGTTACACAGATACGGGGGACTTT. It is translated as CASTPTSGYTDTGDF. The rearrangement uses TRBV5-1 and TRBJ2-3; the match to TRBD2 covers 9 bases. Germline V gives CDR1 SGHRS, CDR2 YFSETQ. The CDR3 covers 15 residues.

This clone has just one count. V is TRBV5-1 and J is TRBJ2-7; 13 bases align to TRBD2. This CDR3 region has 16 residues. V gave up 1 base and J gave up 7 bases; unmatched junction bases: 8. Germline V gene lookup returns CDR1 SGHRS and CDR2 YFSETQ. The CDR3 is CASSLQRTSGSEEQYF. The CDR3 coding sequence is TGCGCCAGCAGCTTGCAAAGGACTAGCGGGAGTGAAGAGCAGTACTTC.

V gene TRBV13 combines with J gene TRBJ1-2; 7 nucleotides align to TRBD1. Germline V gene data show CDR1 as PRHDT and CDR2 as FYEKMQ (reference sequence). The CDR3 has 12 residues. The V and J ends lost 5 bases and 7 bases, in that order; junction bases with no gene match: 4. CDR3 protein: CASSADRAGYTF. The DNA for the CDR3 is TGTGCCAGCAGCGCCGACAGGGCTGGCTACACCTTC.

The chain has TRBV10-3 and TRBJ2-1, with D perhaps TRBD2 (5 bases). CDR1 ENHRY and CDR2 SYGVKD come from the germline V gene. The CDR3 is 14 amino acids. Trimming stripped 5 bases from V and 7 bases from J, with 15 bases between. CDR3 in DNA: TGTGCCATCAGTATTGGGAGTGGCCGAAATGAGCAGTTCTTC. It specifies CAISIGSGRNEQFF.

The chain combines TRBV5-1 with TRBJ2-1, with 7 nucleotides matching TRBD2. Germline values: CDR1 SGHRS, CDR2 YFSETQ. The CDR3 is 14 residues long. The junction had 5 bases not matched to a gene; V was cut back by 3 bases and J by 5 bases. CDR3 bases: TGCGCCAGCAGCTCGAGCGGGATCGACAATGAGCAGTTCTTC. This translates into CASSSSGIDNEQFF.

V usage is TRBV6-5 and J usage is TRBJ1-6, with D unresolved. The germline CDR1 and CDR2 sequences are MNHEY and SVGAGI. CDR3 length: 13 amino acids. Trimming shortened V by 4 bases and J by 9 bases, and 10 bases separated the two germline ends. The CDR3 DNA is TGTGCCAGCAGTTTTGGAGCGGGTTCACCCCTCCACTTT. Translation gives CASSFGAGSPLHF.

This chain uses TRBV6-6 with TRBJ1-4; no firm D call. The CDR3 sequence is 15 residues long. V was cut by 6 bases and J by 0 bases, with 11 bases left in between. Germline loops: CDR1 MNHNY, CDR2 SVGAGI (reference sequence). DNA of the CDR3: TGTGCCAGCAGGGCCAGTCCAACAACTAATGAAAAACTGTTTTTT. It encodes CASRASPTTNEKLFF.

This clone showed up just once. The CDR3 sequence: CASSYQGAGNQPQHF. CDR3 sequence (DNA): TGTGCCAGCAGTTACCAGGGGGCAGGAAATCAGCCCCAGCATTTT. The chain employs TRBV2 and TRBJ1-5, with 8 bases matching TRBD1. Germline CDR1 SNHLY, CDR2 FYNNEI. V was pared by 5 bases and J by 4 bases, with 7 bases of the junction left unmatched. The CDR3 sequence is 15 residues long.

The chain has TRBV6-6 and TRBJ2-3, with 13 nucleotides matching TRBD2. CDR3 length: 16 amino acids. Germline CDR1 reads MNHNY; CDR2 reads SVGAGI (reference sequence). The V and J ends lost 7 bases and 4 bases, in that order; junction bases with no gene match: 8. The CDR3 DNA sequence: TGTGCCAGCAAAACGGGGACTAGCGGGACGGCAGATACGCAGTATTTT. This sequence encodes CASKTGTSGTADTQYF.

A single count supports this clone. In nucleotides, the CDR3 is TGCAGCGCCGACCGGGACAGGGCATTCAATGAGCAGTTCTTC. This codes for CSADRDRAFNEQFF. The chain links TRBV29-1 to TRBJ2-1; the match to TRBD1 covers 9 bases. Germline lookup yields CDR1 SQVTM and CDR2 ANQGSEA. V gave up 7 bases and J gave up 6 bases; unmatched junction bases: 10. The CDR3 extends over 14 amino acids.